The rows below give T cell receptor beta chains drawn from one sample of a study of technical replicates of blood from a handful of donors. Some clones are missing from TCRdb's copy, which holds only in-frame ones; the method was immunoSEQ multiplex PCR. The sample records about 81,000 clones, about 97% being singletons. The specimen was T cells isolated from PBMCs. These receptors were obtained from a human donor in good health. Each CDR3 is given with its conserved first and last residue. Each record gives: J gene, D gene, V gene, clone size, CDR3 protein, CDR3 DNA. The D gene is left open where the match is weak. Only part of the rows carry a size: once, few, many, or a class if the clone is expanded.

TRBJ2-3 TRBD2 TRBV4-1 NA CASSQRTSGGTDTQYF TGCGCCAGCAGCCAACGGACTAGCGGGGGAACAGATACGCAGTATTTT
TRBJ1-1 NA TRBV5-1 NA CASSFSEDTEAFF TGCGCCAGCAGCTTTAGTGAGGACACTGAAGCTTTCTTT
TRBJ2-3 TRBD2 TRBV10-1 once CASNAPGGSYTDTQYF TGCGCCAGCAACGCGCCGGGGGGATCCTACACAGATACGCAGTATTTT
TRBJ2-7 NA TRBV2 NA CASSVATGISSYEQYF TGTGCCAGCAGTGTAGCAACAGGGATAAGCTCCTACGAGCAGTACTTC
TRBJ2-1 TRBD2 TRBV28 once CASVNSGSNEQFF TGTGCCAGCGTTAATAGCGGGAGCAATGAGCAGTTCTTC
TRBJ2-1 TRBD1 TRBV20-1 once CSARDRDRVIF TGCAGTGCTAGAGATAGGGACAGGGTAATCTTC
TRBJ2-7 NA TRBV19 NA CASSSGVGYEQYF TGTGCCAGTAGTTCAGGGGTTGGCTACGAGCAGTACTTC
TRBJ1-5 NA TRBV6-1 NA CASSEVAGQPQHF TGTGCCAGCAGTGAAGTCGCCGGTCAGCCCCAGCATTTT
TRBJ1-1 TRBD1 TRBV7-9 NA CASSQTGVEAFF TGTGCCAGCAGCCAGACAGGGGTGGAAGCTTTCTTT
TRBJ2-7 TRBD2 TRBV19 NA CASSRGTSGSFGFYEQYF TGTGCCAGTAGCCGGGGGACTAGCGGGAGTTTTGGTTTCTACGAGCAGTACTTC
TRBJ1-2 TRBD1 TRBV7-8 once CASSLWDRTFGYTF TGTGCCAGCAGCTTATGGGACAGGACGTTTGGCTACACCTTC
TRBJ2-7 NA TRBV7-9 NA CASSFVGQYNYEQYF TGTGCCAGCAGCTTTGTCGGACAGTACAACTACGAGCAGTACTTC
TRBJ2-1 TRBD2 TRBV28 NA CASSRDYQRADEQFF TGTGCCAGCAGTCGGGACTACCAAAGGGCGGATGAGCAGTTCTTC
TRBJ2-7 NA TRBV7-2 once CASSSHLGGYEQYF TGTGCCAGCAGCTCCCATCTCGGGGGCTACGAGCAGTACTTC
TRBJ2-7 TRBD2 TRBV11-2 NA CASSLGGLEQYF TGTGCCAGCAGCTTGGGAGGGCTCGAGCAGTACTTC
TRBJ2-1 TRBD2 TRBV7-9 NA CASSPGLAGVNEQFF TGTGCCAGCAGCCCCGGCCTAGCGGGAGTTAATGAGCAGTTCTTC
TRBJ2-1 TRBD2 TRBV9 once CASSARGGSYNEQFF TGTGCCAGCAGCGCCCGCGGGGGATCCTACAATGAGCAGTTCTTC
TRBJ2-1 NA TRBV11-3 NA CASSPGQGTYNEQFF TGTGCCAGCAGCCCTGGGCAGGGAACCTACAATGAGCAGTTCTTC
TRBJ2-7 TRBD2 TRBV19 NA CASSISPTSGYEQYF TGTGCCAGTAGTATCTCCCCGACTAGCGGCTACGAGCAGTACTTC
TRBJ2-3 NA TRBV7-9 NA CASSFTRPDTQYF TGTGCCAGCAGCTTTACTCGCCCAGATACGCAGTATTTT
TRBJ2-5 NA TRBV5-1 NA CASSQGRVDETQYF TGCGCCAGCAGCCAGGGTCGGGTCGATGAGACCCAGTACTTC
TRBJ1-1 NA TRBV11-2 NA CASSLESVNTEAFF TGTGCCAGCAGCTTAGAATCCGTGAACACTGAAGCTTTCTTT